Sequencing of this T cell receptor beta chain was carried out in a study of T cells after yellow fever vaccination. The CDR3 is 12 residues long. Trimming took 4 bases from V and 8 from J, leaving 11 bases between them. The germline gives CDR1 LGHNA, CDR2 YNFKEQ. Study-level findings and limits: Although the secondary response was weaker, it peaked faster, at day 5 versus 15.

This clonotype was recorded many times. No antigen is known for it. TCRdb fed the 5' RACE reads into MiXCR, producing one record per CDR3 protein. The sample yields around 350,000 distinct CDR3 sequences, approximately 6% seen once. This receptor was taken from a man aged 30-40 years who received the YFV17D yellow fever vaccine. The sample in question was PBMCs, obtained 5 days after the yellow fever booster vaccination. The chain links TRBV4-2 to TRBJ1-2; no clear D gene. The CDR3 loop is CASSPRTGGYTF. The DNA of the CDR3 is TGTGCCAGCAGCCCGAGGACGGGAGGCTACACCTTC.